Listed here are 22 T cell receptor beta chains from one sample, sequenced in a study of T cell repertoires in cytomegalovirus infection. TCRdb called the reads again in MiXCR, with one record for every CDR3 protein. The table lists 200,000 to 250,000 distinct CDR3 sequences, about 12% of them singletons. The sample was PBMCs. The source is a human donor in good health (CMV status not recorded). Some clones in this sample may be carry-over from other donors' samples.

As DNA, the CDR3 is TGTGCCAGCAGCCAGCATAGATCCCAGGAGACCCAGTACTTC. Translation gives CASSQHRSQETQYF. The gene calls are TRBV3-1 and TRBJ2-5; D unclear. The ends were cut back, 3 bases at V and 5 bases at J, with 13 bases in the middle. This CDR3 has 14 amino acids. Germline V gives CDR1 LGHDT, CDR2 YNNKEL (reference sequence).

This clonotype has more than one count but fewer than ten. This CDR3 reads CASSFGTGGFTEAFF. The DNA of the CDR3 is TGTGCCAGCAGTTTCGGGACAGGGGGCTTCACTGAAGCTTTCTTT. The chain is built from TRBV28 and TRBJ1-1; 12 nucleotides align to TRBD1. Trimming removed 3 bases from V and 4 bases from J; junction bases left unmatched: 3. Per the germline V gene, CDR1 is MDHEN and CDR2 is SYDVKM. CDR3 length: 15 residues.

This clonotype was recorded many times. The chain recombines TRBV28 with TRBJ1-2, with no clear D. The germline V gene has CDR1 MDHEN and CDR2 SYDVKM. V was shortened by 5 bases and J by 4 bases, with 11 bases between the two germline ends. The CDR3 has 13 residues. The CDR3 region is CASSTDTRYGYTF. The DNA for the CDR3 is TGTGCCAGCAGTACCGACACGCGCTATGGCTACACCTTC.

The V and J genes are TRBV12-3 or TRBV12-4 and TRBJ1-3; D uncertain. The CDR3 is made up of 12 amino acids. V gave up 6 bases and J gave up 4 bases, with 7 bases separating them. The CDR3, as DNA: TGTGCCAGCAGCTACGGCGGAAACACCATATATTTT. It codes for CASSYGGNTIYF.

This clonotype was seen many times. The rearrangement uses TRBV19 and TRBJ2-2; TRBD1 or TRBD2 may be the D gene (5 bases each). The germline gives CDR1 LNHDA, CDR2 SQIVND (reference sequence). The V end lost 4 bases, the J end lost 4 bases, and 7 bases lay between the germline ends. The CDR3 contains 13 residues. The CDR3 is CASSKGSTGELFF. The CDR3 bases are TGTGCCAGTAGTAAGGGGAGCACCGGGGAGCTGTTTTTT. The full variable domain, with the rest looked up from reference TRBV19 and TRBJ2-2, is DGGITQSPKYLFRKEGQNVTLSCEQNLNHDAMYWYRQDPGQGLRLIYYSQIVNDFQKGDIAEGYSVSREKKESFPLTVTSAQKNPTAFYLCASSKGSTGELFFGEGSRLTVL.

The sample holds a few counts of this clonotype. The rearrangement links TRBV28 to TRBJ1-1; D is perhaps TRBD1 (5 bases). The CDR3 runs to 14 residues. V lost 7 bases to trimming and J lost 3 bases, with 15 bases between them. Germline CDR1 and CDR2: MDHEN and SYDVKM. CDR3 amino acids: CASIIPGGYTEAFF. In DNA, the CDR3 is TGTGCCAGCATCATACCGGGGGGGTACACTGAAGCTTTCTTT.

The chain carries TRBV29-1 and TRBJ2-3; 8 bases align to TRBD2. CDR1 and CDR2 (germline): SQVTM, ANQGSEA. The CDR3 consists of 13 residues. V gave up 5 bases and J gave up 2 bases; unmatched junction bases: 3. CDR3 region: CSVRGGYTDTQYF. The CDR3 nucleotides read TGCAGCGTTCGGGGGGGATACACAGATACGCAGTATTTT.

The rearrangement uses TRBV6-2 or TRBV6-3 and TRBJ2-1; 12 bases are a match to TRBD2. Germline V CDR1 and CDR2: MNHEY, SVGEGT. Trimming removed 7 bases from V and 5 bases from J; junction bases left unmatched: 3. There are 14 residues in the CDR3. The CDR3 protein is CASILAGGDNEQFF. The DNA of the CDR3 is TGTGCCAGCATACTAGCGGGGGGCGACAATGAGCAGTTCTTC.

This clonotype appeared a few times. V gene TRBV28 combines with J gene TRBJ1-2, with D unclear. The CDR3 sequence is 14 residues long. The germline V and J ends were trimmed by 6 bases and 5 bases, with 16 bases remaining between them. Germline V gene lookup returns CDR1 MDHEN and CDR2 SYDVKM. The CDR3 is CASSPPWQLYGYTF. DNA for the CDR3: TGTGCCAGCAGCCCCCCGTGGCAGTTGTATGGCTACACCTTC.

This chain joins TRBV29-1 and TRBJ1-2; 8 bases are shared with TRBD1. CDR1 and CDR2 (germline): SQVTM, ANQGSEA. J gave up 4 bases and V 2 bases, and 6 bases lay outside the gene matches. The CDR3 is 14 residues long. CDR3 DNA sequence: TGCAGCGTTGAAAGACAGGGGCAGGGCTATGGCTACACCTTC. Translating it yields CSVERQGQGYGYTF. Full variable domain (outside the CDR3, taken from reference TRBV29-1 and TRBJ1-2): SAVISQKPSRDICQRGTSLTIQCQVDSQVTMMFWYRQQPGQSLTLIATANQGSEATYESGFVIDKFPISRPNLTFSTLTVSNMSPEDSSIYLCSVERQGQGYGYTFGSGTRLTVV.

This clonotype came up many times. V and J are TRBV19 and TRBJ2-2; 13 nucleotides agree with TRBD2. The trim removed 0 bases at V and 5 bases at J, leaving 6 bases unmatched. The CDR3 spans 18 residues. CDR1 and CDR2 from the germline V gene are LNHDA and SQIVND (reference sequence). As DNA, the CDR3 is TGTGCCAGTAGTATAGAGCTTGGACTAGCGGGAGAAACCGGGGAGCTGTTTTTT. Its protein product is CASSIELGLAGETGELFF.

This clonotype was found many times. The chain joins TRBV7-2 to TRBJ1-5; 8 bases are a match to TRBD1. J gave up 4 bases and V 5 bases, and 1 base lay outside the gene matches. The CDR3 sequence is 13 residues long. CDR1 and CDR2 from the germline V gene are SGHTA and FQGNSA. The chain's CDR3 is CASSRTGNQPQHF. CDR3 nucleotides: TGTGCCAGCAGCCGGACAGGGAATCAGCCCCAGCATTTT.

This clonotype was found a few times. J is TRBJ2-7 and V is TRBV7-3; 10 bases are a match to TRBD1. Germline CDR1 is SGHTA and CDR2 is FQGTGA. The CDR3 contains 14 residues. V was pared by 5 bases and J by 6 bases, with 7 bases of the junction left unmatched. DNA of the CDR3: TGTGCCAGCAGCGGGGGGACAGGGGCTGCCGAGCAGTACTTC. Encoded protein: CASSGGTGAAEQYF.

Points on this clonotype: An end of the junction differs from the germline gene, which may be a read error. The chain combines TRBV6-5 with TRBJ2-5; D assignment may be TRBD1 or TRBD2 (5 bases each). The CDR3 is made up of 13 amino acids. Germline lookup yields CDR1 MNHEY and CDR2 SVGAGI. The chain's CDR3 is CASSPWDQETQYF. CDR3 nucleotide sequence: TGTGCCAGCAGCCCCTGGGACCAAGAAACCCAGTACTTC.

In its sample, this clonotype was seen many times. The chain combines TRBV6-1 with TRBJ1-5, with no clear D. Trimming took off 6 bases at V and 3 bases at J, with 12 bases between the two ends. The CDR3 runs 14 residues. Germline V CDR1 and CDR2: MNHNS, SASEGT. The CDR3 loop is CASSQTHPNQPQHF. CDR3 coding DNA: TGTGCCAGCAGCCAAACTCACCCCAATCAGCCCCAGCATTTT.

This clonotype showed up just a few times. This chain links TRBV19 with TRBJ1-1; D remains ambiguous. Trimming left V 3 bases short and J 1 base short, with 6 bases between. Germline V gene lookup returns CDR1 LNHDA and CDR2 SQIVND (reference sequence). The CDR3 consists of 13 residues. DNA of the CDR3: TGTGCCAGTAGTATCTTGTGGAACACTGAAGCTTTCTTT. The encoded protein is CASSILWNTEAFF.

As to this clonotype: The conserved phenylalanine or tryptophan normally closing the CDR3 is absent here, so this likely arose from a read error. V and J are TRBV7-2 and TRBJ2-3, with 8 positions matching TRBD1. The CDR3 is 13 amino acids. The V gene end was trimmed by 4 bases and the J gene end by 5 bases; junction bases not matched to a gene: 2. CDR1 SGHTA and CDR2 FQGNSA come from the germline V gene. CDR3 sequence: CASSWTGKDTQYL. CDR3 coding DNA: TGTGCCAGCAGCTGGACAGGGAAAGATACGCAGTATTTA.

In its sample, this clonotype was seen a few times. V gene TRBV19 combines with J gene TRBJ1-4; D gene unclear. V was trimmed by 5 bases and J by 7 bases, leaving 17 bases between them. The germline V gene encodes CDR1 LNHDA and CDR2 SQIVND (reference sequence). The CDR3 runs to 15 residues. CDR3 DNA: TGTGCCAGTAGTCCCCAGCGGGGAGGAAGTGAAAAACTGTTTTTT. It codes for CASSPQRGGSEKLFF. Drawing the rest from reference TRBV19 and TRBJ1-4, the complete variable domain is DGGITQSPKYLFRKEGQNVTLSCEQNLNHDAMYWYRQDPGQGLRLIYYSQIVNDFQKGDIAEGYSVSREKKESFPLTVTSAQKNPTAFYLCASSPQRGGSEKLFFGSGTQLSVL.

This chain uses TRBV20-1 with TRBJ2-5, with 9 bases lining up with TRBD2. The CDR3 runs to 15 residues. V was clipped by 2 bases and J by 5 bases; unmatched bases: 9. Germline V gene sequence: CDR1 DFQATT, CDR2 SNEGSKA (reference sequence). The CDR3 loop reads CSARPLSGGGETQYF. CDR3 nucleotide sequence: TGCAGTGCTAGACCTCTTAGCGGGGGAGGGGAGACCCAGTACTTC.

This clonotype appeared once. The genes are TRBV28 and TRBJ2-7; perhaps TRBD2 as D (6 bases). Germline V CDR1 and CDR2: MDHEN, SYDVKM. This CDR3 has 14 amino acids. The germline V and J ends were trimmed by 6 bases and 5 bases, with 17 bases remaining between them. The CDR3 DNA follows: TGTGCCAGCAGCCACCCGACGGGGGACCACGAGCAGTACTTC. Translation: CASSHPTGDHEQYF.

The V gene is TRBV20-1, the J gene TRBJ1-1; D is perhaps TRBD1 (5 bases). Trimming removed 0 bases from V and 0 bases from J, with 8 bases in between. Germline CDR1 reads DFQATT; CDR2 reads SNEGSKA (reference sequence). The CDR3 spans 14 residues. The DNA for the CDR3 is TGCAGTGCTAGAGATGCAGGGATGAACACTGAAGCTTTCTTT. Its translation is CSARDAGMNTEAFF.

This chain uses TRBV29-1 with TRBJ2-2; TRBD2 matches 11 bases. Germline V gene data show CDR1 as SQVTM and CDR2 as ANQGSEA. J gave up 2 bases and V 2 bases, and 4 bases lay outside the gene matches. This CDR3 has 16 amino acids. CDR3 DNA sequence: TGCAGCGTTGAATTGACTAGCGGGATTAACACCGGGGAGCTGTTTTTT. This encodes CSVELTSGINTGELFF.